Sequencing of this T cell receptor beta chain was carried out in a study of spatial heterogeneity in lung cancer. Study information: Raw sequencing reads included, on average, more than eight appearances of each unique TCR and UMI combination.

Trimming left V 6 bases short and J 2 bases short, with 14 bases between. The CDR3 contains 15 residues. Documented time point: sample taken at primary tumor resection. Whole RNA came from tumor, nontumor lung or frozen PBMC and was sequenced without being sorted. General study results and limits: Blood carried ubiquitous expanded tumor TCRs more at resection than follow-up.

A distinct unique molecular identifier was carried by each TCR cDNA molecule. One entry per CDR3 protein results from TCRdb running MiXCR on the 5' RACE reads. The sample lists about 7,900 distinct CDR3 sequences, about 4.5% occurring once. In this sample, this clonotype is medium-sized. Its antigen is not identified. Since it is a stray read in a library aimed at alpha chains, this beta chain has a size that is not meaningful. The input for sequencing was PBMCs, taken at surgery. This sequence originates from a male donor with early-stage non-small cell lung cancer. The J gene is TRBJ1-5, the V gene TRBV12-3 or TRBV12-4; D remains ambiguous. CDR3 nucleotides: TGTGCCAGCAGCCCTAACGACATCCGCAATCAGCCCCAGCATTTT. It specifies CASSPNDIRNQPQHF.